One and the same sample provided the 8 T cell receptor beta chains below, sequenced in a study of early T cells in non-severe SARS-CoV-2 infection. From the 5' RACE reads, TCRdb called clonotypes with MiXCR, one entry per CDR3 protein. The data contain just under 65,000 distinct CDR3 sequences, under 15% of them seen just once; the ten biggest clones take up about 4.2%. The sequencing sample was made of whole blood. These receptors all stem from an adult who was a healthcare worker with PCR-confirmed SARS-CoV-2 infection or an uninfected control (not recorded which).

The table lists this clonotype with many counts. CDR3 region: CASSPQRGSTGELFF. Written as DNA, the CDR3 is TGTGCCAGCAGCCCCCAGCGGGGGAGCACCGGGGAGCTGTTTTTT. V and J are TRBV7-6 and TRBJ2-2; 8 bases align to TRBD2. V trimming: 5 bases; J trimming: 4 bases; junction bases outside the gene matches: 6. This CDR3 spans 15 amino acids. Germline V gene sequence: CDR1 SGHVS, CDR2 FNYEAQ.

V and J are TRBV7-2 and TRBJ2-7, with D uncertain. This CDR3 is 15 amino acids long. In germline, CDR1 is SGHTA, CDR2 FQGNSA. Trimming stripped 0 bases from V and 2 bases from J, with 11 bases between. Here the CDR3 DNA reads TGTGCCAGCAGCTTAGCCGAGGTCCCGACCTACGAGCAGTACTTC. Its protein is CASSLAEVPTYEQYF.

The table lists this clonotype with a few counts. The CDR3 is CAWGGPPGTEAFF. Written as DNA, the CDR3 is TGTGCCTGGGGCGGGCCTCCGGGCACTGAAGCTTTCTTT. The chain couples TRBV30 to TRBJ1-1; D not certain. Trimming pared 5 bases from V and 4 bases from J, leaving 14 bases between. The germline V gene encodes CDR1 GTSNPN and CDR2 SVGIG (reference sequence). The CDR3 has 13 residues.

The V call is TRBV3-1, the J call TRBJ2-7; no firm D call. The CDR3 totals 12 residues. Germline CDR1 LGHDT, CDR2 YNNKEL (reference sequence). V shed 4 bases and J shed 6 bases, with 10 bases lying between them. This chain's CDR3 is CASSPGYSEQYF. The DNA of the CDR3 is TGTGCCAGCAGCCCAGGATATTCCGAGCAGTACTTC.

The chain employs TRBV4-3 and TRBJ2-3, with D perhaps matching TRBD1 or TRBD2 (6 bases each). Trimming stripped 6 bases from V and 4 bases from J, with 20 bases between. The CDR3 consists of 16 residues. Germline-derived CDR1 and CDR2 are LGHNA and YSLEER. The CDR3 sequence: CASSRIIADSADTQYF. The CDR3, as DNA: TGCGCCAGCAGTCGAATCATAGCGGACAGTGCAGATACGCAGTATTTT.

At least ten counts were recorded for this clonotype. This chain joins TRBV11-2 and TRBJ2-3; 15 bases are a match to TRBD2. The CDR3 consists of 16 residues. J lost 1 base, V lost 5 bases, and 1 base had no gene match. Germline V lookup: CDR1 SGHAT, CDR2 FQNNGV. CDR3 sequence reads: CASSRTSGGGTDTQYF. The DNA for the CDR3 is TGTGCCAGCAGCCGGACTAGCGGGGGGGGCACAGATACGCAGTATTTT.

The J gene is TRBJ2-3, the V gene TRBV11-2; 9 positions match TRBD1. The CDR3 loop spans 14 amino acids. From germline, CDR1 is SGHAT and CDR2 FQNNGV. Trimming took 5 bases from V and 3 from J; bases not matched to a gene: 3. The CDR3 here is CASSPGTGTDTQYF. In DNA form, the CDR3 reads TGTGCCAGCAGCCCAGGGACAGGGACAGATACGCAGTATTTT.

This clonotype was seen a few times. This chain links TRBV20-1 with TRBJ2-3; D remains unclear. Trimming took off 1 base at V and 9 bases at J, with 8 bases between the two ends. Per the germline V gene, CDR1 is DFQATT and CDR2 is SNEGSKA (reference sequence). The CDR3 loop spans 11 amino acids. In DNA form, the CDR3 reads TGCAGTGCTAGAGTAGGTGGAACGCAGTATTTT. This codes for CSARVGGTQYF.